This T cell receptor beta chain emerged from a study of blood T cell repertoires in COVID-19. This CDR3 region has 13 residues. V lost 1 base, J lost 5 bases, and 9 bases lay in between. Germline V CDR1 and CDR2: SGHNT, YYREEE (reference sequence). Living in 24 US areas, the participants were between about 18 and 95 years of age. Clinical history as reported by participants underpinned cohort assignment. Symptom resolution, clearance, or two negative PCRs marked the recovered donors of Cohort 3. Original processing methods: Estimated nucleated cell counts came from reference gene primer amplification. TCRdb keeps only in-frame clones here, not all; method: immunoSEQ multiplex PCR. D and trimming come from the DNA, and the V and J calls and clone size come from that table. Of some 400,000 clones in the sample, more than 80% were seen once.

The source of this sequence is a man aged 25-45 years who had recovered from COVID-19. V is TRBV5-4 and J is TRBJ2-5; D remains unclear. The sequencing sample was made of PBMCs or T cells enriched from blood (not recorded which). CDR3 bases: TGTGCCAGCAGCTTGCAGGATAGGGAGACCCAGTACTTC. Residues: CASSLQDRETQYF. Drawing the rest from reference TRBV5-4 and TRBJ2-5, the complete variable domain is ETGVTQSPTHLIKTRGQQVTLRCSSQSGHNTVSWYQQALGQGPQFIFQYYREEENGRGNFPPRFSGLQFPNYSSELNVNALELDDSALYLCASSLQDRETQYFGPGTRLLVL.